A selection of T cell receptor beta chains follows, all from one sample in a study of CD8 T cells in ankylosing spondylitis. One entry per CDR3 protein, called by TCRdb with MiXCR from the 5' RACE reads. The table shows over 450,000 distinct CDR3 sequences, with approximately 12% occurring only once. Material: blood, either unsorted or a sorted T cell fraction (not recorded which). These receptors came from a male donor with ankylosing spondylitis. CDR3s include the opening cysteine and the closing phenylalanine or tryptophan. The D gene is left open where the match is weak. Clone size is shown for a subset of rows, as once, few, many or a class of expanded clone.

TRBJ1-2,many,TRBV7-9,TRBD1,CASSPLGQGGGYTF,TGTGCCAGCAGTCCTCTAGGACAGGGCGGTGGCTACACCTTC
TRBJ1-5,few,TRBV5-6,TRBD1,CASSVGQGEKPQHF,TGTGCCAGCAGCGTGGGACAGGGGGAGAAGCCCCAGCATTTT
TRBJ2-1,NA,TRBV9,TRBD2,CASSVGRGGSVNEQFF,TGTGCCAGCAGCGTAGGGAGGGGAGGGTCGGTCAATGAGCAGTTCTTC
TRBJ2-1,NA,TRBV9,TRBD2,CASSKTSGRNEQFF,TGTGCCAGCAGCAAGACTAGCGGGAGAAATGAGCAGTTCTTC
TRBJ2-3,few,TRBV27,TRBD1,CATADRITDTQYF,TGTGCCACCGCGGACAGGATCACAGATACGCAGTATTTT
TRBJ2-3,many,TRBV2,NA,CASPEGGTDTQYF,TGTGCCAGCCCTGAGGGGGGGACAGATACGCAGTATTTT
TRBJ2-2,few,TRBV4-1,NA,CASSPPRGNGELFF,TGCGCCAGCAGCCCTCCGCGAGGCAACGGGGAGCTGTTTTTT
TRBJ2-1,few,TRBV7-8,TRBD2,CASMTFYGTSGRNEQFF,TGTGCCAGCATGACTTTTTACGGGACTAGCGGAAGGAATGAGCAGTTCTTC
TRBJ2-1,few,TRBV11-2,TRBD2,CASSSEGLAGGWGQFF,TGTGCCAGCAGCTCCGAGGGACTAGCGGGAGGGTGGGGGCAGTTCTTC
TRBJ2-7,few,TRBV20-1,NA,CSAREFSGFPGYEQYF,TGCAGTGCTAGAGAGTTCTCCGGGTTTCCGGGTTACGAGCAGTACTTC
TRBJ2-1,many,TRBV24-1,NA,CATGGKSYNEQFF,TGTGCCACCGGGGGTAAGTCGTACAATGAGCAGTTCTTC
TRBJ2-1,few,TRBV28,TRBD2,CASTQTLAGVYNEQFF,TGTGCCAGCACCCAGACACTAGCGGGAGTCTACAATGAGCAGTTCTTC
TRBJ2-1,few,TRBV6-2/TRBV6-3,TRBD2,CASSWGLAGGTEQFF,TGTGCCAGCAGTTGGGGACTAGCGGGTGGAACGGAGCAGTTCTTC
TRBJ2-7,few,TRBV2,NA,CASSKGLAALYEQYF,TGTGCCAGCAGCAAAGGACTGGCGGCCCTTTACGAGCAGTACTTC
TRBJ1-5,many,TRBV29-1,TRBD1,CSVGEGAAQPQHF,TGCAGCGTTGGTGAGGGGGCCGCTCAGCCCCAGCATTTT
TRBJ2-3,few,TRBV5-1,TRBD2,CASTTSVPSGAQYF,TGCGCCAGCACGACTAGCGTCCCGAGCGGTGCGCAGTATTTT
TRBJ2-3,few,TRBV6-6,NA,CASIHTSTDTQYF,TGTGCCAGCATTCATACTAGCACAGATACGCAGTATTTT
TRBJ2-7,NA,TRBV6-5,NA,CASSYRDSAYEQYF,TGTGCCAGCAGTTACCGGGACTCCGCCTACGAGCAGTACTTC
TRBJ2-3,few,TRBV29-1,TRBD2,CSVEGLAGAVDTQYF,TGCAGCGTTGAGGGACTAGCGGGAGCGGTCGATACGCAGTATTTT
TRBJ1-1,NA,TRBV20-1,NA,CSASRVTTEAFF,TGCAGTGCTAGTCGGGTTACCACTGAAGCTTTCTTT
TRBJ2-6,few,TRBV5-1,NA,CASSGGQPGANVLTF,TGCGCCAGCAGCGGAGGACAGCCTGGGGCCAACGTCCTGACTTTC
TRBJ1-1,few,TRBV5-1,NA,CASSFAGSGTGTEAFF,TGCGCCAGCAGCTTTGCGGGATCTGGTACCGGGACTGAAGCTTTCTTT
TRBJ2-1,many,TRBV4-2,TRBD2,CASSSLWTGLAGNNEQFF,TGTGCCAGCAGCTCATTGTGGACCGGGCTAGCGGGGAACAATGAGCAGTTCTTC
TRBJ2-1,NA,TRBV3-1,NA,CASSQGINEQFF,TGTGCCAGCAGCCAAGGAATCAATGAGCAGTTCTTC
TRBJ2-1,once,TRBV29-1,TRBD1,CSVGRQGINNEQFF,TGCAGCGTTGGGAGACAGGGGATCAACAATGAGCAGTTCTTC
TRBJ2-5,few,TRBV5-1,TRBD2,CASSRLALQETQYF,TGCGCCAGCAGCCGACTAGCACTCCAAGAGACCCAGTACTTC
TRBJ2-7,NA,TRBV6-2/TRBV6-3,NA,CASSSALTGEQYF,TGTGCCAGCAGTTCTGCATTGACGGGGGAGCAGTACTTC
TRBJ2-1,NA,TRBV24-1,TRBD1,CATARDRGYNEQFF,TGTGCCACCGCACGGGACAGGGGCTACAATGAGCAGTTCTTC
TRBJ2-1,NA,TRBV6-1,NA,CASSELWGTYNEQFF,TGTGCCAGCAGTGAACTCTGGGGTACCTACAATGAGCAGTTCTTC
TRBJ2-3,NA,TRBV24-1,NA,CATSHPGGGITDTQYF,TGTGCCACCAGTCATCCAGGCGGAGGGATTACAGATACGCAGTATTTT
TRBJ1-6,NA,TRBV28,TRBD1,CASSWDRGTFHSPLHF,TGTGCCAGCAGTTGGGACAGGGGGACTTTTCATTCACCCCTCCACTTT
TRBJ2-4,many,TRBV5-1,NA,CASSRTSTIAKNIQYF,TGCGCCAGCAGCCGGACCTCTACTATAGCCAAAAACATTCAGTACTTC
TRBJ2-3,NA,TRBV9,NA,CASSWGVETDTQYF,TGTGCCAGCAGCTGGGGGGTAGAAACAGATACGCAGTATTTT
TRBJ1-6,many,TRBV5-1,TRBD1,CASSLDRGNSPLHF,TGCGCCAGCAGCTTGGACAGGGGAAATTCACCCCTCCACTTT
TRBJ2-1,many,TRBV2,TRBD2,CASSEALTGLVNSEQFF,TGTGCCAGCAGTGAAGCGCTTACGGGACTAGTAAACAGTGAGCAGTTCTTC
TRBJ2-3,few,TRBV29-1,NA,CSVEDRRGLARDTQYF,TGCAGCGTTGAAGATAGAAGGGGGTTGGCGAGGGATACGCAGTATTTT
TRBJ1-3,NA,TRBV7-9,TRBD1,CASSFLQGARF,TGTGCCAGCAGCTTCTTACAGGGGGCCCGCTTT
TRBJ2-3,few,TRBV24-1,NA,CATSATRAESTDTQYF,TGTGCCACCAGTGCCACAAGGGCAGAGAGCACAGATACGCAGTATTTT
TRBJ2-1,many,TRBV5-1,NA,CASSPDGPAYNEQFF,TGCGCCAGCAGCCCCGACGGACCGGCCTACAATGAGCAGTTCTTC
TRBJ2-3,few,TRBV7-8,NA,CASSSPDSSLVDTQYF,TGTGCCAGCAGTTCCCCCGACTCCTCCTTGGTAGATACGCAGTATTTT
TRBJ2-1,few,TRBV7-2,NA,CASSLGRGRGSYNEQFF,TGTGCCAGCAGCTTAGGGCGGGGAAGGGGCTCCTACAATGAGCAGTTCTTC
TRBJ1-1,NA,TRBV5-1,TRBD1,CASSPGQEGRGTEAFF,TGCGCCAGCAGTCCCGGACAGGAGGGGAGGGGTACTGAAGCTTTCTTT
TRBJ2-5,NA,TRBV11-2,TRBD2,CASSLGGRAEKKTQYF,TGTGCCAGCAGCTTAGGCGGGAGGGCCGAAAAAAAGACCCAGTACTTC